A single sample gave rise to the 24 T cell receptor beta chains below, sequenced in a study of blood T cell repertoires in COVID-19. Sequencing used immunoSEQ multiplex PCR; TCRdb keeps in-frame clones, though not all of them. This table has some 130,000 clones, 84% appearing once. Sequences were obtained from peripheral blood. The receptors were gathered from a man between 60 and 70 years old with acute or convalescent COVID-19.

The rearrangement joins TRBV5-1 to TRBJ1-1; the D gene is possibly TRBD1 (6 bases). CDR1 and CDR2 (germline): SGHRS, YFSETQ. The CDR3 is 13 amino acids. V dropped 2 bases and J dropped 6 bases, with 11 bases sitting between them. CDR3 DNA: TGCGCCAGCAGCTTCGGGACACGACCTGAAGCTTTCTTT. This gives the protein CASSFGTRPEAFF.

V is TRBV4-2 and J is TRBJ2-7, with 7 bases matching TRBD1. The CDR3 spans 15 residues. Unmatched junction bases numbered 8, after V lost 4 bases and J lost 2 bases. Germline V gene data show CDR1 as LGHNA and CDR2 as YNFKEQ. CDR3 bases: TGTGCCAGCAGCCCCACCGGACAGGTGACCTACGAGCAGTACTTC. Amino acid sequence: CASSPTGQVTYEQYF.

This sequence joins TRBV21-1 and TRBJ1-4; no DNA check was done on the table's D call, TRBD1. TRBV21-1 is a pseudogene segment. The CDR3 contains 16 residues. The CDR3 region is CASSKPPGQLNEKLFF. The CDR3 DNA is TGTGCCAGCAGCAAGCCCCCAGGACAGCTTAATGAAAAACTGTTTTTT.

Note on this clone: The junction shows a germline mismatch at one end, possibly a read error. The chain couples TRBV5-1 to TRBJ2-2; D gene ambiguous. The CDR3 is 12 amino acids. CDR1 SGHRS and CDR2 YFSETQ come from the germline V gene. CDR3 nucleotide sequence: TGCGCCAGCAGCTTAAACAACGGGGAGCTGTTTTTT. This sequence encodes CASSLNNGELFF.

The chain links TRBV19 to TRBJ1-5; weak D call: TRBD1 (6 bases). Germline loops: CDR1 LNHDA, CDR2 SQIVND (reference sequence). V was trimmed by 7 bases and J by 7 bases, leaving 11 bases between them. There are 12 residues in the CDR3. CDR3 DNA: TGTGCCAGTAACTCAGGGGTCCAGCCCCAGCATTTT. Translated: CASNSGVQPQHF.

The chain is built from TRBV19 and TRBJ1-1; 11 nucleotides align to TRBD1. Germline lookup yields CDR1 LNHDA and CDR2 SQIVND (reference sequence). Trimming removed 4 bases from V and 3 bases from J; junction bases left unmatched: 10. The CDR3 contains 17 residues. CDR3 protein: CASSTGTGGKVDTEAFF. CDR3 DNA sequence: TGTGCCAGTAGTACAGGGACAGGGGGTAAGGTTGACACTGAAGCTTTCTTT. Variable domain in full (rest from reference TRBV19 and TRBJ1-1): DGGITQSPKYLFRKEGQNVTLSCEQNLNHDAMYWYRQDPGQGLRLIYYSQIVNDFQKGDIAEGYSVSREKKESFPLTVTSAQKNPTAFYLCASSTGTGGKVDTEAFFGQGTRLTVV.

The rearrangement uses TRBV11-2 and TRBJ2-5, with 10 bases aligning to TRBD1. The CDR3 is 14 amino acids. In germline, CDR1 is SGHAT, CDR2 FQNNGV. V lost 6 bases and J lost 5; bases outside the gene matches: 6. For the CDR3, the DNA is TGTGCCAGCAGATTTGACAGGGGGCATGAGACCCAGTACTTC. Translation gives CASRFDRGHETQYF.

This sequence joins TRBV10-2 and TRBJ2-7, with TRBD1 identical over 7 bases. This CDR3 has 15 amino acids. The V gene's germline CDR1 is WSHSY and CDR2 SAAADI. J gave up 6 bases and V 3 bases, and 11 bases lay outside the gene matches. The CDR3 bases are TGCGCCAGCAGTGATGAGGGGGCACCCCTGGTCGAGCAGTACTTC. It yields the protein CASSDEGAPLVEQYF.

The chain recombines TRBV5-1 with TRBJ2-5; D is possibly TRBD2 (6 bases). This CDR3 spans 14 amino acids. The V and J ends lost 3 bases and 0 bases respectively, with 9 bases between them. CDR1 is SGHRS and CDR2 is YFSETQ in the germline V gene. The CDR3 bases are TGCGCCAGCAGCTCGGGACTGCACCAAGAGACCCAGTACTTC. Translation gives CASSSGLHQETQYF.

As to this clone: This sample includes further DNA sequences coding for the same CDR3. The chain is built from TRBV5-6 and TRBJ2-1; 9 bases match TRBD1. The CDR3 sequence is 15 residues long. CDR1 is SGHDT and CDR2 is YYEEEE in the germline V gene. With 3 bases clipped from V and 4 bases from J, the junction kept 5 bases outside the gene matches. The CDR3 nucleotides are TGTGCCAGCAGCTCGCCGGGACAGGGTTACAATGAGCAGTTCTTC. Translating gives CASSSPGQGYNEQFF.

The V gene is TRBV6-1, the J gene TRBJ2-7; 12 bases map to TRBD2. The germline V gene has CDR1 MNHNS and CDR2 SASEGT. J was trimmed by 7 bases and V by 4 bases; bases with no gene match: 8. The CDR3 contains 15 residues. The CDR3 bases are TGTGCCAGCAGTGCAGCGGGACTAGCGGGTTATGAGCAGTACTTC. This codes for CASSAAGLAGYEQYF.

This rearrangement joins TRBV3-1 (or the pseudogene TRBV3-2) to TRBJ2-3; TRBD2 aligns across 14 bases. The CDR3 has 14 residues. Germline assignment: CDR1 LGHDT and CDR2 YNNKEL (reference sequence). Trimming at V came to 5 bases and at J to 5 bases, leaving 0 bases not matched to a gene. The CDR3 DNA sequence: TGTGCCAGCAGCGGACTAGCGGGGGGAGATACGCAGTATTTT. It encodes CASSGLAGGDTQYF.

The genes are TRBV12-3 or TRBV12-4 and TRBJ2-7; D possibly corresponds to TRBD2 (5 bases). V lost 8 bases and J 1 base, leaving 9 bases between the germline ends. CDR3 length equals 12 residues. The CDR3: CASGRSSYEQYF. CDR3 coding DNA: TGTGCCAGCGGGAGAAGTTCCTACGAGCAGTACTTC.

The sample holds one count of this clone. The chain recombines TRBV15 with TRBJ2-7, with a tentative D call TRBD2 (5 bases). Per germline, CDR1 LNHNV and CDR2 YYDKDF (reference sequence). Trimming took off 1 base at V and 7 bases at J, with 17 bases between the two ends. This CDR3 spans 15 amino acids. Here the CDR3 reads CATSRGEPHGIEQYF. CDR3 nucleotides: TGTGCCACCAGCAGAGGGGAGCCCCATGGGATAGAGCAGTACTTC.

J is TRBJ2-7 and V is TRBV19, with 11 bases matching TRBD2. Looked up from germline, CDR1 is LNHDA and CDR2 is SQIVND (reference sequence). Germline trimming cut 6 bases from V and 1 base from J; bases unmatched to any gene: 14. The CDR3 contains 18 residues. The CDR3 nucleotides are TGTGCCAGTAGGGATAGGTCCCTCGGGACTAGCGGTTCCTACGAGCAGTACTTC. Translated: CASRDRSLGTSGSYEQYF.

This clone turned up a few times. The chain recombines TRBV5-1 with TRBJ1-3, with a possible D match to TRBD1 (5 bases). Germline loops: CDR1 SGHRS, CDR2 YFSETQ. The CDR3 covers 14 residues. V lost 5 bases and J 0 bases, leaving 9 bases between the germline ends. In DNA, the CDR3 is TGCGCCAGCAGGGGACTGAGCTCTGGAAACACCATATATTTT. Encoded protein: CASRGLSSGNTIYF.

This clone turned up a few times. The J gene is TRBJ1-1, the V gene TRBV19; D is ambiguous. Trimming cost V 3 bases and J 5 bases, with 10 bases left between them. This CDR3 comprises 13 residues. Germline CDR1 is LNHDA and CDR2 is SQIVND (reference sequence). For the CDR3, the DNA is TGTGCCAGTAGTATCCGAGGAACGACTGAAGCTTTCTTT. Amino acid sequence: CASSIRGTTEAFF.

V is TRBV10-1 and J is TRBJ2-5; TRBD2 agrees at 8 bases. CDR1 is WNHNN, CDR2 SYGVQD, per germline (reference sequence). V was clipped by 3 bases and J by 5 bases; unmatched bases: 17. This CDR3 contains 18 residues. The CDR3 nucleotides are TGCGCCAGCAGTGAAGGAGCGGGAGCGTCTACCGACGGGGAGACCCAGTACTTC. Its protein is CASSEGAGASTDGETQYF.

The chain links TRBV14 to TRBJ2-1; D not resolved. This CDR3 has 15 residues. Germline CDR1 reads SGHDN; CDR2 reads FVKESK. Trimming took off 2 bases at V and 7 bases at J, with 15 bases between the two ends. CDR3: CASSQRLDSWNEQFF. DNA of the CDR3: TGTGCCAGCAGCCAACGCTTAGACTCATGGAATGAGCAGTTCTTC.

This rearrangement joins TRBV2 to TRBJ2-1; 7 bases align to TRBD1. CDR3 length: 16 amino acids. Looked up from germline, CDR1 is SNHLY and CDR2 is FYNNEI. With V trimmed by 3 bases and J by 3 bases, 8 bases remained unmatched. CDR3 sequence reads: CASSDGTETFYNEQFF. As DNA, the CDR3 is TGTGCCAGCAGTGATGGGACAGAGACTTTCTACAATGAGCAGTTCTTC.

V gene TRBV19 combines with J gene TRBJ2-1; D is ambiguous. The CDR3 spans 12 residues. Germline assignment: CDR1 LNHDA and CDR2 SQIVND (reference sequence). V dropped 3 bases and J dropped 11 bases, with 11 bases sitting between them. The CDR3 coding sequence is TGTGCCAGTAGTATGGCCGAAAACCAGCAGTTCTTC. Its translation: CASSMAENQQFF.

V usage is TRBV12-3 or TRBV12-4 and J usage is TRBJ1-1; D not certain. V dropped 4 bases and J dropped 8 bases, with 14 bases sitting between them. The CDR3 is made up of 13 amino acids. In nucleotides, the CDR3 is TGTGCCAGCAGTTCTCGTCAGGCTACAGAAGCTTTCTTT. Protein sequence: CASSSRQATEAFF.

The chain uses TRBV2 and TRBJ1-1; D uncertain. Trimming took 1 base from V and 7 from J, leaving 16 bases between them. CDR1 is SNHLY, CDR2 FYNNEI, per germline. The CDR3 is 15 residues long. CDR3 sequence reads: CASSEDSFGGYEAFF. Written as DNA, the CDR3 is TGTGCCAGCAGTGAAGACTCTTTTGGCGGATATGAAGCTTTCTTT.

This clone has more than one count but fewer than ten. This rearrangement joins TRBV4-1 to TRBJ2-7, with 11 bases matching TRBD1. The V segment lost 4 bases and the J segment 3 bases; nucleotides outside the gene matches: 11. This CDR3 has 17 amino acids. Germline loops: CDR1 MGHRA, CDR2 YSYEKL. The CDR3 protein is CASSLTPSDRGHYEQYF. The CDR3 DNA reads TGCGCCAGCAGCCTGACCCCCTCGGACAGGGGGCACTACGAGCAGTACTTC.